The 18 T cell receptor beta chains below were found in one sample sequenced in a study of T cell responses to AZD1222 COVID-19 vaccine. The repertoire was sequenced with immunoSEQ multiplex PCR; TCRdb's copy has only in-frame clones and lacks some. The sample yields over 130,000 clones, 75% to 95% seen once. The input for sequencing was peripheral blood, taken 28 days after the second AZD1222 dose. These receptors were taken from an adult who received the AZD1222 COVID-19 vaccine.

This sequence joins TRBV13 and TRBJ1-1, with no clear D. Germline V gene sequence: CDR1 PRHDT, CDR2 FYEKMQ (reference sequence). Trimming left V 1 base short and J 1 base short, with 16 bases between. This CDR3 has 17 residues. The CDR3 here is CASSLVGNSPGNTEAFF. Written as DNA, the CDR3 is TGTGCCAGCAGCTTAGTAGGTAACTCTCCAGGGAACACTGAAGCTTTCTTT.

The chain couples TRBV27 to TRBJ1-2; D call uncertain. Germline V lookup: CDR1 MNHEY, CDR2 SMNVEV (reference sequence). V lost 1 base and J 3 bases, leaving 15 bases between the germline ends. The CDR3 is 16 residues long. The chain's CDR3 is CASSLYGGVVDYGYTF. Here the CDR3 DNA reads TGTGCCAGCAGTTTATACGGAGGAGTGGTAGACTATGGCTACACCTTC.

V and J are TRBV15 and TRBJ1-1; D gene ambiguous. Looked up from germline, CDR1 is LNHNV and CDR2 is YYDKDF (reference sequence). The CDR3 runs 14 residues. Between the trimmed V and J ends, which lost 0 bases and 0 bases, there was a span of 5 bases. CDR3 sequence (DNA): TGTGCCACCAGCAGAGAGGGAATGAACACTGAAGCTTTCTTT. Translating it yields CATSREGMNTEAFF.

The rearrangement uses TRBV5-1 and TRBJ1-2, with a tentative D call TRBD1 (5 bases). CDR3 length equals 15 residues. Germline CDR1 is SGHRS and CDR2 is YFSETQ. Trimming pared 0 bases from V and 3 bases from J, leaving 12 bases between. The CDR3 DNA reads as TGCGCCAGCAGCTTGGTACCGGGGCAGGACTATGGCTACACCTTC. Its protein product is CASSLVPGQDYGYTF.

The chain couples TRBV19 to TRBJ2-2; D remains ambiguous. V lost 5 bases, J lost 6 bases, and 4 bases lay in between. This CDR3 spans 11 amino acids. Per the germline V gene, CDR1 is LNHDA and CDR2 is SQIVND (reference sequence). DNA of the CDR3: TGTGCCAGTAGTCAACCCGGGGAGCTGTTTTTT. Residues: CASSQPGELFF.

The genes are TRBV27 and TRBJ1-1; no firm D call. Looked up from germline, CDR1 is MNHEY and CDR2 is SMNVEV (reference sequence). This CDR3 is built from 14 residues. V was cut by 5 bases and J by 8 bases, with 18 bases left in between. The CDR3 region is CASSPPARAREAFF. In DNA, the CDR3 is TGTGCCAGCAGTCCCCCCGCGAGGGCGAGGGAAGCTTTCTTT.

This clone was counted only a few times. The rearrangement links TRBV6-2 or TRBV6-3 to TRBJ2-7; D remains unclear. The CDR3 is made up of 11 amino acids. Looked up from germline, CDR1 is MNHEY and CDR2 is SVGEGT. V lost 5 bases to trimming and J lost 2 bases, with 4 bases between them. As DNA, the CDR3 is TGTGCCAGCAGTCTGCCCTACGAGCAGTACTTC. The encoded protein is CASSLPYEQYF.

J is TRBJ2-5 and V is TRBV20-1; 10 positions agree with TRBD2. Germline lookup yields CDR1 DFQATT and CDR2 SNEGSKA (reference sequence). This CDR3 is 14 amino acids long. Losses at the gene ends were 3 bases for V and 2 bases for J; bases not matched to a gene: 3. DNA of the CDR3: TGCAGTGCTAGTAGCGGGAGGTGGCAAGAGACCCAGTACTTC. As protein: CSASSGRWQETQYF.

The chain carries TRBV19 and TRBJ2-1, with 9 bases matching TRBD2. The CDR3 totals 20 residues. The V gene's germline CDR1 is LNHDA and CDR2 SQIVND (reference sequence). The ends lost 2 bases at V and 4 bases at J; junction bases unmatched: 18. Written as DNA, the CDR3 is TGTGCCAGTAGTATAAGTAGCGGGGTAGATAGCGGGAGCGAGTACAATGAGCAGTTCTTC. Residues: CASSISSGVDSGSEYNEQFF.

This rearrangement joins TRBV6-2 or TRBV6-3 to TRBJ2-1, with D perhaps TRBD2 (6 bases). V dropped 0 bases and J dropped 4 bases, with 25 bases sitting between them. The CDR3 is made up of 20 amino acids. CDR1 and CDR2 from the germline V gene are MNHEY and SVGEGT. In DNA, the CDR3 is TGTGCCAGCAGTTACTCTTCCCCACCCGGGACTTCTACCCCGTACAATGAGCAGTTCTTC. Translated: CASSYSSPPGTSTPYNEQFF.

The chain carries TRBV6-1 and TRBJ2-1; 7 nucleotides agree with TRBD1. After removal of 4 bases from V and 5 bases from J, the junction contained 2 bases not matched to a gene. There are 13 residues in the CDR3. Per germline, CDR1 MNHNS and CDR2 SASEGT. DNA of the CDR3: TGTGCCAGCAGTGGACAGGGCAACAATGAGCAGTTCTTC. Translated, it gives CASSGQGNNEQFF.

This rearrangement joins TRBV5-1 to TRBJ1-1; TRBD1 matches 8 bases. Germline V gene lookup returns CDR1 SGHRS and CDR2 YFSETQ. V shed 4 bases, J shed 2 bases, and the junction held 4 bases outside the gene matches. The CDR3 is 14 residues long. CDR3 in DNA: TGCGCCAGCAGCCGAGGACAGGGAAACACTGAAGCTTTCTTT. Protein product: CASSRGQGNTEAFF.

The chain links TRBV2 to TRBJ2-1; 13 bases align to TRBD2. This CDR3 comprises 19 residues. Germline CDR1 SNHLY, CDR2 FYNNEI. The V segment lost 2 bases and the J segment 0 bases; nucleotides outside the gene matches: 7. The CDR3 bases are TGTGCCAGCAGTGAATGGGGACTAGCGGGACGGAGCTCCTACAATGAGCAGTTCTTC. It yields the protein CASSEWGLAGRSSYNEQFF. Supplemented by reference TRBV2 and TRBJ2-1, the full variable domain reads EPEVTQTPSHQVTQMGQEVILRCVPISNHLYFYWYRQILGQKVEFLVSFYNNEISEKSEIFDDQFSVERPDGSNFTLKIRSTKLEDSAMYFCASSEWGLAGRSSYNEQFFGPGTRLTVL.

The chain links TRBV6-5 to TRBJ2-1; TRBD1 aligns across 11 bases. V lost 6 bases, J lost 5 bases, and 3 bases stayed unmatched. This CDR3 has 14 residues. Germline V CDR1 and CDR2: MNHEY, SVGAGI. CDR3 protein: CASRGTGGNNEQFF. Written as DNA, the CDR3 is TGTGCCAGCAGGGGGACAGGGGGAAACAATGAGCAGTTCTTC.

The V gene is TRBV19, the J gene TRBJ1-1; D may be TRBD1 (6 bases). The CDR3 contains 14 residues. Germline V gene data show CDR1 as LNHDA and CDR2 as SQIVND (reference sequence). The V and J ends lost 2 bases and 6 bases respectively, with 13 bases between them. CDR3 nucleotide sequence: TGTGCCAGTAGTATATCCCAGGGGTTCCCTGAAGCTTTCTTT. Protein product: CASSISQGFPEAFF.

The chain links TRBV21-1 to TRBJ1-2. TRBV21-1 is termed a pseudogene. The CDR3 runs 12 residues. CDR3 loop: CASSNQGGGYTF. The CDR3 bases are TGTGCCAGCAGCAACCAGGGAGGTGGCTACACCTTC.

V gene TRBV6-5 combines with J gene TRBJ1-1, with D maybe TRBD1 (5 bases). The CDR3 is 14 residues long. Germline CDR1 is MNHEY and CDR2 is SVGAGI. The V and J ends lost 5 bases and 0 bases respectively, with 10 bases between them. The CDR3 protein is CASSLQVVNTEAFF. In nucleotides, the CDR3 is TGTGCCAGCAGTCTACAGGTAGTGAACACTGAAGCTTTCTTT.

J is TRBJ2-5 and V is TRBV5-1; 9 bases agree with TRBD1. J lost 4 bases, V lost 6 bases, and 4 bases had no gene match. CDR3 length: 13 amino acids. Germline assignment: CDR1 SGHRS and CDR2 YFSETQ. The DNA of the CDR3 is TGCGCCAGCACCGCGGGACAGGGAGAGACCCAGTACTTC. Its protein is CASTAGQGETQYF.